The source of this TCR beta chain is a study of blood T cell repertoires in COVID-19. As for the study in general: Whether acute or convalescent, the COVID-19 samples came from the United States, Italy and Spain. T cells, B-cell-depleted T cells, or PBMCs provided the cDNA or gDNA that served as material.

In the authors' methods: Estimation of nucleated cell counts was performed using reference gene primer amplification. Profiling relied on immunoSEQ multiplex PCR, and the TCRdb table lists in-frame clones only, not all of them. The V and J calls and clone size were taken over from that table, and D and trimming were inferred from the DNA. The sample yields fewer than 400,000 clones, around 86% seen once. V lost 0 bases and J lost 6; bases outside the gene matches: 7. The CDR3 spans 16 residues. Germline CDR1 and CDR2: SGDLS and YYNGEE. The chain has TRBV9 and TRBJ2-1; 9 bases agree with TRBD1. This sequence originates from a human donor in a cohort sampled during active COVID-19. Input material: peripheral blood. CDR3 coding DNA: TGTGCCAGCAGCGTAGTGGGGACAGGGAATTTCAATGAGCAGTTCTTC. This sequence encodes CASSVVGTGNFNEQFF.